The 2 T cell receptor beta chains in this list originate from one sample, sequenced in a study of T-cell memory formation after mild COVID-19. TCRdb re-called the 5' RACE reads through MiXCR, storing one row per CDR3 protein. This table has fewer than 150,000 distinct CDR3 sequences, 22% appearing once. Sequenced: PBMCs or a T cell subset sorted from them (not recorded which). The receptors were gathered from a man younger than 30 who had mild COVID-19 (a few samples of this study predate the infection). Cell type and time point are not known.

This rearrangement joins TRBV29-1 to TRBJ2-7, with D perhaps matching TRBD1 (6 bases). Near its end, the DNA agrees better with TRBJ2-1, so the J call may be wrong. This CDR3 spans 14 amino acids. Germline V lookup: CDR1 SQVTM, CDR2 ANQGSEA. The CDR3 spells CSVAPDSPSYEQFF. The CDR3 nucleotides are TGCAGCGTTGCCCCGGACAGCCCTTCCTACGAGCAGTTCTTC.

Turning to this clonotype: One end of the junction varies from germline; a read error may be responsible. V is TRBV4-3 and J is TRBJ2-3; D is possibly TRBD1 (6 bases). The CDR3 runs 14 residues. The germline gives CDR1 LGHNA, CDR2 YSLEER. The CDR3 DNA follows: TGCGCCGGCAGCCGAGGGGGTGGGGCCGATACGCAGTATTTT. Protein sequence: CAGSRGGGADTQYF.